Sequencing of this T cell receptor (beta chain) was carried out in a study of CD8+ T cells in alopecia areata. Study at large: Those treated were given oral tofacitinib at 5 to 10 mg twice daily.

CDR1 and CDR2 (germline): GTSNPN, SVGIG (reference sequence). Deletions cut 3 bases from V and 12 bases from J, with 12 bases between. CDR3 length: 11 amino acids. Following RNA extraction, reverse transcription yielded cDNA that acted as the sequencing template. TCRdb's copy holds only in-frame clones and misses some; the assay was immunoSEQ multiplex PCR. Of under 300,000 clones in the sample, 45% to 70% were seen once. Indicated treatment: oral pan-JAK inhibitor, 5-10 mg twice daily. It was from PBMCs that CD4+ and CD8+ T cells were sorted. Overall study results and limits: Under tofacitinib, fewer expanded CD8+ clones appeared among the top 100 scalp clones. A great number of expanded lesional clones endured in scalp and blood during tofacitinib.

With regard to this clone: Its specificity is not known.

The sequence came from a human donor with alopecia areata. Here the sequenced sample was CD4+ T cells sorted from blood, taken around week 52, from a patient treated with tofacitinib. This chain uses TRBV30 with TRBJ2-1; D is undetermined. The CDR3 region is CAWSKSHLQFF. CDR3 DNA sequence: TGTGCCTGGAGCAAGAGTCATCTGCAGTTCTTC.